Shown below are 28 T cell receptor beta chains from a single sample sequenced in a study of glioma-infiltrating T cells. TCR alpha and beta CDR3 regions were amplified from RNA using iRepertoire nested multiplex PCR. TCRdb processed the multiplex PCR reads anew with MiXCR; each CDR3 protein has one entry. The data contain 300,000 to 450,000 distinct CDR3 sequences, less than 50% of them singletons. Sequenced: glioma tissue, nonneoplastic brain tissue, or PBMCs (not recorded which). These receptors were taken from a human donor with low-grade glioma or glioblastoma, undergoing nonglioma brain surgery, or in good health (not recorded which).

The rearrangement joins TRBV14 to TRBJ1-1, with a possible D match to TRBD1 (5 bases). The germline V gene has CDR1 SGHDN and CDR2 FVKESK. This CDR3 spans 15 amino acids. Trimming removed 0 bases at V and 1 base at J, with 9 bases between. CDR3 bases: TGTGCCAGCAGCCAAGATTCGGGGACGAACACTGAAGCTTTCTTT. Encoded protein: CASSQDSGTNTEAFF.

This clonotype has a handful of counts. The DNA for the CDR3 is TGTGCCAGCAGCCCCCGCGGGGGTGGCTACAATGAGCAGTTCTTC. Translated: CASSPRGGGYNEQFF. The chain is built from TRBV7-2 and TRBJ2-1, with 7 bases that match TRBD2. The V segment lost 5 bases and the J segment 3 bases; nucleotides outside the gene matches: 7. CDR1 is SGHTA and CDR2 is FQGNSA in the germline V gene. The CDR3 totals 15 residues.

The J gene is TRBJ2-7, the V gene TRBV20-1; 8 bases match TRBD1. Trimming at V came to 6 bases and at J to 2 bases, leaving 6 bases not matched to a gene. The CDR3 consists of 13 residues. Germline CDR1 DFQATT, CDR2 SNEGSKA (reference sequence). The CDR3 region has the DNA TGCAGTGCGCGGACAGGGCTTACCTACGAGCAGTACTTC. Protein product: CSARTGLTYEQYF.

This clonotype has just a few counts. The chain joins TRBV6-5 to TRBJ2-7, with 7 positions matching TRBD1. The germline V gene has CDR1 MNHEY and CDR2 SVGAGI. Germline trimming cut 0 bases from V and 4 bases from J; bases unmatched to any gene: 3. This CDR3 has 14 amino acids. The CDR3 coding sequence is TGTGCCAGCAGTTACTCGACAGGGCTATACGAGCAGTACTTC. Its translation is CASSYSTGLYEQYF.

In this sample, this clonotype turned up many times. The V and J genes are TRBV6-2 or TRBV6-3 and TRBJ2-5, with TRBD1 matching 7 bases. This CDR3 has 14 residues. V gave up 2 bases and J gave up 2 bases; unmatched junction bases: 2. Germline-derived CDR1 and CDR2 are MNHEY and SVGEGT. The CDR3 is CASSYGTEQETQYF. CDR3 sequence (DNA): TGTGCCAGCAGTTACGGGACAGAACAAGAGACCCAGTACTTC.

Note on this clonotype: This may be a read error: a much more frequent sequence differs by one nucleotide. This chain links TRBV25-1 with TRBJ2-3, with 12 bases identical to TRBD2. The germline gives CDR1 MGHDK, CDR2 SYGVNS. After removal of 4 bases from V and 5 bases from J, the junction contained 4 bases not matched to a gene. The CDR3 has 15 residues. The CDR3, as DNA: TGTGCCAGCAGTGGACTAGCGGGGGACAAAGATACGCAGTATTTT. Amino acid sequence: CASSGLAGDKDTQYF.

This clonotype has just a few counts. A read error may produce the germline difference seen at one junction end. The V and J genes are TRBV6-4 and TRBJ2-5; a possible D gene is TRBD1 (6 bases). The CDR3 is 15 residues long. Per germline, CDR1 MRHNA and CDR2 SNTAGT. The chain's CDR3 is CASKPTGSNRETQYF. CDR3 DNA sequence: TGTGCCAGCAAGCCAACAGGGTCGAATCGAGAGACCCAGTACTTT.

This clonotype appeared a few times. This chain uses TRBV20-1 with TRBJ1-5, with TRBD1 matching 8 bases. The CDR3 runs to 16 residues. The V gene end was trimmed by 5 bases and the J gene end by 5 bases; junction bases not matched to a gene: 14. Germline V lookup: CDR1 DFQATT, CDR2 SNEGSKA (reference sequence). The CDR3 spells CSASTGTGGTDQPQHF. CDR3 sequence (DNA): TGCAGTGCTTCTACCGGGACAGGTGGGACTGATCAGCCCCAGCATTTT.

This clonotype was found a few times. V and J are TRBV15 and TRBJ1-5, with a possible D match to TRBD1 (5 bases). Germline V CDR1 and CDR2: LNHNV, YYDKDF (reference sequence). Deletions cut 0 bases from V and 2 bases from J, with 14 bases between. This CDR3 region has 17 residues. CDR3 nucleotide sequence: TGTGCCACCAGCAGAGACCGAGTGAGCAGGGGCAATCAGCCCCAGCATTTT. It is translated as CATSRDRVSRGNQPQHF.

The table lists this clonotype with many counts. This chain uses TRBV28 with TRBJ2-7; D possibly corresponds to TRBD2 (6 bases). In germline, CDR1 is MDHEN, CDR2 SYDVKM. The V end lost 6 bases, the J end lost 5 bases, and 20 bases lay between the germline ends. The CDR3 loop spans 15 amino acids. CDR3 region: CASREGYRRAHEQYF. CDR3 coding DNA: TGTGCCAGCAGAGAGGGATACAGGAGGGCCCACGAGCAGTACTTC.

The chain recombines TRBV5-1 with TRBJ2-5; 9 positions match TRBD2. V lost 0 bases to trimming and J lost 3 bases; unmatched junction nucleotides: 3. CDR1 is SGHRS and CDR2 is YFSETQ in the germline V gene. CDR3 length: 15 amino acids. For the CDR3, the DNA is TGCGCCAGCAGCTTGGGGGCTAGCGGGGAAGAGACCCAGTACTTC. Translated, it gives CASSLGASGEETQYF.

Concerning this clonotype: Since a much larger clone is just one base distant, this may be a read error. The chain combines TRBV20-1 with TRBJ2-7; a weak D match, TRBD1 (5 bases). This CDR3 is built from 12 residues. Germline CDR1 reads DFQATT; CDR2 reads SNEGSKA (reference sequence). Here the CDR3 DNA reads TGCAGTGCTAGAGATCAGGGCCACGAGAAGTACTTC. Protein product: CSARDQGHEKYF.

CDR3 residues: CASSLASVAGQFF. The CDR3 DNA is TGTGCCAGCAGCTTAGCGTCGGTAGCGGGACAGTTCTTC. The chain combines TRBV7-6 with TRBJ2-1, with TRBD2 identical over 8 bases. The CDR3 is made up of 13 amino acids. Germline lookup yields CDR1 SGHVS and CDR2 FNYEAQ. Trimming removed 0 bases from V and 13 bases from J; junction bases left unmatched: 5.

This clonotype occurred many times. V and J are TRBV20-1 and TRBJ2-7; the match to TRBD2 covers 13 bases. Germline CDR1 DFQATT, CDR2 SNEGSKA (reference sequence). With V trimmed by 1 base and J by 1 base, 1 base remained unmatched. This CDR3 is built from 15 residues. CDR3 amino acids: CSARGGLAGSYEQYF. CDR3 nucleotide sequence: TGCAGTGCTAGAGGGGGACTAGCGGGATCCTACGAGCAGTACTTC.

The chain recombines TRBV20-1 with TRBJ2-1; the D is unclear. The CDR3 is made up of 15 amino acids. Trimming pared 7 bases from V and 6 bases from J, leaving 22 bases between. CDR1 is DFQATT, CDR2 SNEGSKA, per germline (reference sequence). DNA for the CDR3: TGCAGTGGCCCCGATGTGGGCCGTCGGTTCAATGAGCAGTTCTTC. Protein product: CSGPDVGRRFNEQFF.

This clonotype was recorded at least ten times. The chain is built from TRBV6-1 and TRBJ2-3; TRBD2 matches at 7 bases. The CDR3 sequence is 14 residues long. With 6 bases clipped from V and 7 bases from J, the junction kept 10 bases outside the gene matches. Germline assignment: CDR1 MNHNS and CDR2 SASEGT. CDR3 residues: CASRTVLASNTQYF. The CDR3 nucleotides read TGTGCCAGCAGGACCGTACTAGCGAGCAATACGCAGTATTTT.

CDR3 region: CASSFSQGAPWWANTGELFF. CDR3 nucleotides: TGTGCCAGCAGTTTTTCCCAGGGGGCCCCGTGGTGGGCGAACACCGGGGAGCTGTTTTTT. This chain joins TRBV28 and TRBJ2-2, with TRBD1 matching over 8 bases. Trimming removed 3 bases from V and 0 bases from J; junction bases left unmatched: 15. Germline assignment: CDR1 MDHEN and CDR2 SYDVKM. The CDR3 loop spans 20 amino acids. The variable domain in full, completed from reference TRBV28 and TRBJ2-2, reads DVKVTQSSRYLVKRTGEKVFLECVQDMDHENMFWYRQDPGLGLRLIYFSYDVKMKEKGDIPEGYSVSREKKERFSLILESASTNQTSMYLCASSFSQGAPWWANTGELFFGEGSRLTVL.

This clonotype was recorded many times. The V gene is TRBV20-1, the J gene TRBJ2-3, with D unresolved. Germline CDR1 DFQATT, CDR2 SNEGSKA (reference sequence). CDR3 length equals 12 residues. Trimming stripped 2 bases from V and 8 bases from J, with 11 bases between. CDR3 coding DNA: TGCAGTGCTAGACAATCAGAGGCTACGCAGTATTTT. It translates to CSARQSEATQYF.

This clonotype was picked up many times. This CDR3 is CASSLFTQESYNEQFF. DNA of the CDR3: TGTGCCAGCAGTTTGTTTACTCAGGAGTCCTACAATGAGCAGTTCTTC. The chain couples TRBV28 to TRBJ2-1, with no clear D. This CDR3 has 16 amino acids. From germline, CDR1 is MDHEN and CDR2 SYDVKM. Trimming left V 3 bases short and J 1 base short, with 13 bases between.

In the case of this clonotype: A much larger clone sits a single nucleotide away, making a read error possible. Written as DNA, the CDR3 is TGCAGTGCTCCCCGACATGTGGGGTCCTACAATGAGCAGTTCTTC. As protein: CSAPRHVGSYNEQFF. The chain couples TRBV20-1 to TRBJ2-1; D call uncertain. Germline CDR1 is DFQATT and CDR2 is SNEGSKA (reference sequence). V was shortened by 5 bases and J by 1 base, with 15 bases between the two germline ends. CDR3 length: 15 residues.

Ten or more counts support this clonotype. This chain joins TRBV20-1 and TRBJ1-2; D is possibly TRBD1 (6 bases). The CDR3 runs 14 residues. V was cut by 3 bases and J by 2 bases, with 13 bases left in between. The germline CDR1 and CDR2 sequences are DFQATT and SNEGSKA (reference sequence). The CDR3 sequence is CSASQQGSNYGYTF. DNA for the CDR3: TGCAGTGCTAGCCAACAGGGTTCCAACTATGGCTACACCTTC.

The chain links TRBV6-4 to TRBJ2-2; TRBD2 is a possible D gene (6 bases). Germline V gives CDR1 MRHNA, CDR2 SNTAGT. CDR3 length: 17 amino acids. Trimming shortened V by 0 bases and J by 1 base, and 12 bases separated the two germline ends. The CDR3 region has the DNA TGTGCCAGCAGTGACTCGAGTGGAGGGCAGAACACCGGGGAGCTGTTTTTT. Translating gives CASSDSSGGQNTGELFF.

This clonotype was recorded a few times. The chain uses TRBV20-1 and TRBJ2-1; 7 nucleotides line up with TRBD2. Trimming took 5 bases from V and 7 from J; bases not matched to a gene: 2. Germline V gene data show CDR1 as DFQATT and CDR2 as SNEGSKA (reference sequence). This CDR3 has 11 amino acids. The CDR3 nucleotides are TGCAGTGCTTGGGGGGGGAATGAGCAGTTCTTC. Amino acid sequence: CSAWGGNEQFF.

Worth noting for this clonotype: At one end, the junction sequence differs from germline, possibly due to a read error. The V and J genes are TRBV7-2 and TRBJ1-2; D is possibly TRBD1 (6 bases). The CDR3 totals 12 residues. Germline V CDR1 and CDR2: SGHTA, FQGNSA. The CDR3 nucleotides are TGTGCCAGCAGCGAACAGGGCTATGGCCACACCTTC. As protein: CASSEQGYGHTF.

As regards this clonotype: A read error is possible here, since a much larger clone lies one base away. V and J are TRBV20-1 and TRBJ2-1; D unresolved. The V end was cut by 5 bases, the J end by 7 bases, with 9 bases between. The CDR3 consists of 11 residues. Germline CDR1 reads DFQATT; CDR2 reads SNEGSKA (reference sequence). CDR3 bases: TGCAGTGCTCGAACGCAAAATGAGCAGTTCTTC. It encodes CSARTQNEQFF.

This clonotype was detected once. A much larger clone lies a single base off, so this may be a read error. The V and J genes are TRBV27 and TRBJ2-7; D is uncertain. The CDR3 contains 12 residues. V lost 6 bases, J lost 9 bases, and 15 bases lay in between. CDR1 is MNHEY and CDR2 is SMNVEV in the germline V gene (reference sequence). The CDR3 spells CASSPAPVVQYF. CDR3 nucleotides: TGTGCCAGCAGCCCCGCTCCGGTGGTGCAGTACTTC.

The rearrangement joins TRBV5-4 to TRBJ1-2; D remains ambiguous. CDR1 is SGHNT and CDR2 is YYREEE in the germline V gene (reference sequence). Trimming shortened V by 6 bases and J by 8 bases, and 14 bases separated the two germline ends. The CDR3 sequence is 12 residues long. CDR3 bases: TGTGCCAGCAAGCCTCCCTCGGGAGGCTACACCTTC. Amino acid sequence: CASKPPSGGYTF.

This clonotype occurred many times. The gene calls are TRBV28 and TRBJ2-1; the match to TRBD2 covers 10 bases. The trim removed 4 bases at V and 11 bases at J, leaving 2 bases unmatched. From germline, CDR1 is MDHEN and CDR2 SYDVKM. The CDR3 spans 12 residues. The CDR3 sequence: CASSYTSGKQFF. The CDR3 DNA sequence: TGTGCCAGCAGTTATACTAGCGGGAAGCAGTTCTTC.